This T cell receptor (beta chain) was sequenced in a study of T cell repertoires in ileal Crohn's disease. General observations from the study: Compared with CD4 T cells, sorted CD8 cells carried more expanded clones. All patients with clonality above 26.8% had endoscopic recurrence.

With 3 bases clipped from V and 5 bases from J, the junction kept 7 bases outside the gene matches. This CDR3 comprises 15 residues. Germline CDR1 LNHDA, CDR2 SQIVND (reference sequence). Details on this clone: The antigen is undetermined.

Each sample's TCRB immunosequencing used around 0.5 micrograms of biopsy DNA. Using immunoSEQ multiplex PCR, the repertoire was profiled, and TCRdb retains in-frame clones only, with some absent. The table records roughly 30,000 clones, around 80% of them present only once. The receptor was isolated from an adult with Crohn's disease. The material sequenced was ileal tissue. The V call is TRBV19, the J call TRBJ2-5, with 9 bases that match TRBD1. As DNA, the CDR3 is TGTGCCAGTAGTATTCCGGGACAGGGTTTGGAGACCCAGTACTTC. It codes for CASSIPGQGLETQYF.